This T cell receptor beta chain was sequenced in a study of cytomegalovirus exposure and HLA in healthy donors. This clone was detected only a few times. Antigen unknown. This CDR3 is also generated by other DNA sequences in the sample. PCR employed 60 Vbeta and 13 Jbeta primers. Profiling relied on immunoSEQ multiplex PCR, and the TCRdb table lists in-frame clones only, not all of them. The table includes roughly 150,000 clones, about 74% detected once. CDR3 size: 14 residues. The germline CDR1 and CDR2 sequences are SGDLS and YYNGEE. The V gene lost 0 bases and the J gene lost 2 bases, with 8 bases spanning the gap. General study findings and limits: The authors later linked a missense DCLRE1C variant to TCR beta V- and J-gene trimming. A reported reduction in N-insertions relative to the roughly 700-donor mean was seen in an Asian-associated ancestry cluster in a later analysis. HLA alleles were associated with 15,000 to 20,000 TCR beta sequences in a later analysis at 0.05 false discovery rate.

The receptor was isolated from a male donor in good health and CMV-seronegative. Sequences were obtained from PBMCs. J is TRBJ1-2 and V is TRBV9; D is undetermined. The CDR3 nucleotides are TGTGCCAGCAGCGTAGACCCAGGAAACTATGGCTACACCTTC. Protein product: CASSVDPGNYGYTF.